Shown below are 26 T cell receptor beta chains from a single sample sequenced in a study of control samples from healthy donors and cancer patients. The table came from immunoSEQ multiplex PCR; TCRdb's copy has only in-frame clones and leaves some out. The sample contains some 57,000 clones, roughly 94% of which appear only once. The specimen sequenced was blood. The receptors stem from a man aged 25-40 years in good health.

V is TRBV6-6 and J is TRBJ1-2, with a possible D match to TRBD1 (5 bases). This CDR3 comprises 14 residues. The germline V gene encodes CDR1 MNHNY and CDR2 SVGAGI (reference sequence). Trimming shortened V by 0 bases and J by 7 bases, and 12 bases separated the two germline ends. The CDR3 loop reads CASSYSGRVGGYTF. The CDR3 DNA sequence: TGTGCCAGCAGTTACTCGGGCAGGGTGGGTGGCTACACCTTC.

This chain links TRBV4-3 with TRBJ2-7; 7 nucleotides align to TRBD2. CDR3 length: 15 residues. Per germline, CDR1 LGHNA and CDR2 YSLEER. V lost 3 bases and J lost 3; bases outside the gene matches: 8. Here the CDR3 reads CASSQAASGIYEQYF. CDR3 DNA sequence: TGCGCCAGCAGCCAGGCCGCCAGCGGGATCTACGAGCAGTACTTC.

The chain couples TRBV12-3 or TRBV12-4 to TRBJ1-2, with D perhaps matching TRBD1 (6 bases). The CDR3 is 13 residues long. Trimming took 6 bases from V and 5 from J, leaving 13 bases between them. CDR3 coding DNA: TGTGCCAGCAGCTCTGACAGGATTTATGGCTACACCTTC. Protein: CASSSDRIYGYTF.

On this clone: Other DNA sequences of this sample code for an identical CDR3. The genes are TRBV5-4 and TRBJ1-5, with D tentatively TRBD1 (5 bases). The CDR3 covers 14 residues. CDR1 SGHNT and CDR2 YYREEE come from the germline V gene (reference sequence). Trimming cost V 0 bases and J 2 bases, with 6 bases left between them. The DNA of the CDR3 is TGTGCCAGCAGCTTGGGAGGGGGCAATCAGCCCCAGCATTTT. It encodes CASSLGGGNQPQHF.

This chain joins TRBV5-4 and TRBJ2-3; 8 bases map to TRBD1. The V segment lost 4 bases and the J segment 5 bases; nucleotides outside the gene matches: 12. The germline V gene encodes CDR1 SGHNT and CDR2 YYREEE (reference sequence). The CDR3 consists of 16 residues. The CDR3 nucleotides read TGTGCCAGCAGCGGGGGCGGGCAGGGGGCAAAAGATACGCAGTATTTT. The encoded protein is CASSGGGQGAKDTQYF.

The V call is TRBV29-1, the J call TRBJ2-1, with 12 bases matching TRBD2. Germline V gene lookup returns CDR1 SQVTM and CDR2 ANQGSEA. Trimming at V came to 4 bases and at J to 7 bases, leaving 8 bases not matched to a gene. The CDR3 is 15 amino acids. The CDR3 is CSVGLAGGPSNEQFF. The CDR3 DNA reads TGCAGCGTTGGTCTAGCGGGAGGGCCGAGTAATGAGCAGTTCTTC.

The chain uses TRBV11-2 and TRBJ2-2; either TRBD1 or TRBD2 may fit D (5 bases each). The CDR3 is 18 residues long. V was cut by 3 bases and J by 4 bases, with 21 bases left in between. Germline V lookup: CDR1 SGHAT, CDR2 FQNNGV. CDR3 DNA: TGTGCCAGCAGCTTGGGTAAACAGGTCAGACTACTCACCGGGGAGCTGTTTTTT. Translated, it gives CASSLGKQVRLLTGELFF.

This sequence joins TRBV9 and TRBJ1-6; a weak D match, TRBD1 (5 bases). The CDR3 spans 14 residues. Per germline, CDR1 SGDLS and CDR2 YYNGEE. V lost 1 base and J lost 6, with 8 bases in between. CDR3 bases: TGTGCCAGCAGCGTACTAGACAGTAATTCACCCCTCCACTTT. Its translation: CASSVLDSNSPLHF.

This clone came up once. The J gene is TRBJ1-6, the V gene TRBV11-2; D is uncertain. This CDR3 has 12 residues. V lost 4 bases, J lost 8 bases, and 6 bases lay in between. Germline V lookup: CDR1 SGHAT, CDR2 FQNNGV. The CDR3 DNA reads TGTGCCAGCAGCTCACGGGATTCACCCCTCCACTTT. Translated, it gives CASSSRDSPLHF.

The chain is built from TRBV30 and TRBJ2-3; 10 bases agree with TRBD1. With V trimmed by 2 bases and J by 4 bases, 6 bases remained unmatched. Germline CDR1 reads GTSNPN; CDR2 reads SVGIG (reference sequence). The CDR3 covers 15 residues. The CDR3 nucleotides read TGTGCCTGGAGTAAGGGACAGGGGAGGCCAGATACGCAGTATTTT. This gives the protein CAWSKGQGRPDTQYF. Based on the CDR3 plus reference TRBV30 and TRBJ2-3, the full variable domain is SQTIHQWPATLVQPVGSPLSLECTVEGTSNPNLYWYRQAAGRGLQLLFYSVGIGQISSEVPQNLSASRPQDRQFILSSKKLLLSDSGFYLCAWSKGQGRPDTQYFGPGTRLTVL.

J is TRBJ2-7 and V is TRBV5-5; D is uncertain. The CDR3 is 14 amino acids. The ends were cut back, 5 bases at V and 2 bases at J, with 14 bases in the middle. The germline gives CDR1 SGHKS, CDR2 YYEKEE (reference sequence). The CDR3 region is CASSELTFAYEQYF. The DNA of the CDR3 is TGTGCCAGCAGTGAGCTGACATTTGCCTACGAGCAGTACTTC.

V usage is TRBV5-1 and J usage is TRBJ2-1; TRBD2 matches at 12 bases. The CDR3 is 18 residues long. In germline, CDR1 is SGHRS, CDR2 YFSETQ. The ends lost 4 bases at V and 4 bases at J; junction bases unmatched: 12. The CDR3 is CASSRRRELAGGYNEQFF. The CDR3 DNA reads as TGCGCCAGCAGCCGGAGGAGGGAACTAGCGGGGGGATACAATGAGCAGTTCTTC.

V and J are TRBV11-1 and TRBJ2-1, with 7 bases fitting TRBD2. The trim removed 5 bases at V and 8 bases at J, leaving 6 bases unmatched. The CDR3 extends over 13 amino acids. Germline CDR1 and CDR2: SGHAT and FQDESV (reference sequence). CDR3 sequence: CASSPGGRDEQFF. CDR3 coding DNA: TGTGCCAGCAGCCCCGGGGGGAGAGATGAGCAGTTCTTC.

CDR3: CASSSGGADTQYF. In DNA form, the CDR3 reads TGTGCCAGCAGTTCGGGGGGCGCAGATACGCAGTATTTT. The V gene is TRBV28, the J gene TRBJ2-3; possibly TRBD2 for D (7 bases). Germline V gene lookup returns CDR1 MDHEN and CDR2 SYDVKM. The CDR3 has 13 residues. Between the trimmed V and J ends, which lost 4 bases and 4 bases, there was a span of 9 bases.

This CDR3 is CASSMTGNYGYTF. CDR3 DNA: TGTGCCAGTAGTATGACAGGGAACTATGGCTACACCTTC. J is TRBJ1-2 and V is TRBV19; the match to TRBD1 covers 7 bases. This CDR3 comprises 13 residues. CDR1 and CDR2 from the germline V gene are LNHDA and SQIVND (reference sequence). Trimming removed 3 bases from V and 2 bases from J; junction bases left unmatched: 0.

This chain joins TRBV5-6 and TRBJ1-2; D is undetermined. Trimming took 4 bases from V and 4 from J, leaving 5 bases between them. The CDR3 length is 11 residues. The V gene's germline CDR1 is SGHDT and CDR2 YYEEEE. The CDR3 reads CASSRLYGYTF. CDR3 DNA: TGTGCCAGCAGCCGACTCTATGGCTACACCTTC.

J is TRBJ1-2 and V is TRBV5-1; D perhaps matches TRBD1 (5 bases). Germline values: CDR1 SGHRS, CDR2 YFSETQ. V lost 6 bases and J 8 bases, leaving 29 bases between the germline ends. This CDR3 spans 17 amino acids. The CDR3 nucleotides read TGCGCCAGCATCAAAGCTGGGGGAGGGACCCCCTCTGGGGGCTACACCTTC. It specifies CASIKAGGGTPSGGYTF.

V gene TRBV5-1 combines with J gene TRBJ1-4, with D tentatively TRBD1 (5 bases). The V end lost 0 bases, the J end lost 0 bases, and 9 bases lay between the germline ends. Germline CDR1 and CDR2: SGHRS and YFSETQ. The CDR3 totals 16 residues. CDR3 sequence reads: CASSLDPGSTNEKLFF. CDR3 nucleotide sequence: TGCGCCAGCAGCTTGGACCCAGGGTCAACTAATGAAAAACTGTTTTTT.

The chain is built from TRBV9 and TRBJ2-5; 10 bases fit TRBD2. V lost 0 bases to trimming and J lost 0 bases; unmatched junction nucleotides: 5. Germline loops: CDR1 SGDLS, CDR2 YYNGEE. The CDR3 is 17 residues long. CDR3 nucleotide sequence: TGTGCCAGCAGCGTAGGCCTAGCGGGAGTGTACCAAGAGACCCAGTACTTC. Translating gives CASSVGLAGVYQETQYF. Supplemented by reference TRBV9 and TRBJ2-5, the full variable domain reads DSGVTQTPKHLITATGQRVTLRCSPRSGDLSVYWYQQSLDQGLQFLIQYYNGEERAKGNILERFSAQQFPDLHSELNLSSLELGDSALYFCASSVGLAGVYQETQYFGPGTRLLVL.

The chain carries TRBV19 and TRBJ1-2; 7 bases line up with TRBD1. This CDR3 is built from 13 residues. The germline gives CDR1 LNHDA, CDR2 SQIVND (reference sequence). Trimming removed 5 bases from V and 5 bases from J; junction bases left unmatched: 5. The CDR3, as DNA: TGTGCCAGTAGTGTACAGGGGAATTATGGCTACACCTTC. The encoded protein is CASSVQGNYGYTF. Supplemented by reference TRBV19 and TRBJ1-2, the full variable domain reads DGGITQSPKYLFRKEGQNVTLSCEQNLNHDAMYWYRQDPGQGLRLIYYSQIVNDFQKGDIAEGYSVSREKKESFPLTVTSAQKNPTAFYLCASSVQGNYGYTFGSGTRLTVV.

The genes are TRBV19 and TRBJ1-1, with 11 bases matching TRBD1. The junction had 9 bases not matched to a gene; V was cut back by 4 bases and J by 5 bases. The CDR3 consists of 16 residues. CDR1 is LNHDA and CDR2 is SQIVND in the germline V gene (reference sequence). The CDR3 loop is CASSRPAGTGGTEAFF. The CDR3, as DNA: TGTGCCAGTAGTAGGCCTGCTGGGACAGGGGGGACTGAAGCTTTCTTT. Based on the CDR3 plus reference TRBV19 and TRBJ1-1, the full variable domain is DGGITQSPKYLFRKEGQNVTLSCEQNLNHDAMYWYRQDPGQGLRLIYYSQIVNDFQKGDIAEGYSVSREKKESFPLTVTSAQKNPTAFYLCASSRPAGTGGTEAFFGQGTRLTVV.

The chain links TRBV27 to TRBJ2-7, with 11 positions matching TRBD1. The CDR3 has 15 residues. From germline, CDR1 is MNHEY and CDR2 SMNVEV (reference sequence). V was pared by 2 bases and J by 4 bases, with 4 bases of the junction left unmatched. CDR3 loop: CASSLGGQGAYEQYF. The CDR3 DNA is TGTGCCAGCAGTTTAGGTGGACAGGGGGCTTACGAGCAGTACTTC.

The gene calls are TRBV2 and TRBJ2-5; D is undetermined. Germline CDR1 SNHLY, CDR2 FYNNEI. CDR3 length: 10 residues. V shed 10 bases and J shed 5 bases, with 8 bases lying between them. Written as DNA, the CDR3 is TGTGCCACGGAACTTGAGACCCAGTACTTC. Protein: CATELETQYF. The full variable domain, with the rest looked up from reference TRBV2 and TRBJ2-5, is EPEVTQTPSHQVTQMGQEVILRCVPISNHLYFYWYRQILGQKVEFLVSFYNNEISEKSEIFDDQFSVERPDGSNFTLKIRSTKLEDSAMYFCATELETQYFGPGTRLLVL.

The V call is TRBV7-3, the J call TRBJ2-1; 7 positions match TRBD2. Trimming took 2 bases from V and 7 from J; bases not matched to a gene: 11. Germline V gene lookup returns CDR1 SGHTA and CDR2 FQGTGA. The CDR3 runs to 16 residues. Here the CDR3 DNA reads TGTGCCAGCAGCTTACGGGCCGGGAGGCTTAAGAATGAGCAGTTCTTC. Residues: CASSLRAGRLKNEQFF.

The chain employs TRBV11-3 and TRBJ2-1; TRBD2 agrees at 7 bases. Germline trimming cut 0 bases from V and 9 bases from J; bases unmatched to any gene: 5. Germline loops: CDR1 SGHNT, CDR2 YENEEA. The CDR3 is 14 amino acids. The CDR3 spells CASSLDVREGEQFF. The CDR3, as DNA: TGTGCCAGCAGCTTAGATGTCAGGGAGGGTGAGCAGTTCTTC.

V gene TRBV5-6 combines with J gene TRBJ1-1; TRBD1 agrees at 9 bases. The CDR3 covers 14 residues. CDR1 and CDR2 (germline): SGHDT, YYEEEE. The junction had 5 bases not matched to a gene; V was cut back by 4 bases and J by 4 bases. CDR3 DNA: TGTGCCAGCAGCACTGGGACAGGGAGCACTGAAGCTTTCTTT. Its translation is CASSTGTGSTEAFF.